The 6 T cell receptor beta chains given below trace back to one sample, sequenced in a study of response to subunit inactivated influenza vaccine. Via MiXCR, TCRdb re-called the RT-PCR reads, giving one row per CDR3 protein. The table lists a few hundred thousand distinct CDR3 sequences, 11% of them singletons. Sequencing used PBMCs from blood, obtained more than 35 days after vaccination. All receptors derive from a man aged 45 to 65 who received an inactivated influenza vaccine.

This CDR3 reads CASSLLNTGRRLTGELFF. The DNA for the CDR3 is TGCGCCAGCAGCTTGCTAAATACAGGTCGGCGGCTCACCGGGGAGCTGTTTTTT. The chain employs TRBV5-1 and TRBJ2-2; tentative D call: TRBD1 (5 bases). The CDR3 has 18 residues. Trimming took off 1 base at V and 4 bases at J, with 20 bases between the two ends. The germline V gene encodes CDR1 SGHRS and CDR2 YFSETQ.

The chain has TRBV7-2 and TRBJ1-5, with D unclear. The CDR3 is 13 residues long. From germline, CDR1 is SGHTA and CDR2 FQGNSA. Between the trimmed V and J ends, which lost 1 base and 4 bases, there was a span of 5 bases. In DNA, the CDR3 is TGTGCCAGCAGCTTAGAGAGAAATCAGCCCCAGCATTTT. It codes for CASSLERNQPQHF.

The table lists this clonotype with many counts. This chain connects TRBV20-1 to TRBJ2-2, with D possibly called TRBD1 or TRBD2 (5 bases each). CDR1 and CDR2 from the germline V gene are DFQATT and SNEGSKA (reference sequence). V gave up 6 bases and J gave up 3 bases, with 14 bases separating them. The CDR3 loop spans 14 amino acids. The CDR3 DNA is TGCAGTGCCGCCGAGGGGTCGTACACCGGGGAGCTGTTTTTT. Encoded protein: CSAAEGSYTGELFF.

The table lists this clonotype with a few counts. The chain recombines TRBV7-6 with TRBJ2-1; D tentatively reads TRBD1 or TRBD2 (5 bases each). Trimming cost V 2 bases and J 11 bases, with 13 bases left between them. The germline V gene has CDR1 SGHVS and CDR2 FNYEAQ. The CDR3 sequence is 13 residues long. The DNA of the CDR3 is TGTGCCAGCAGCTTATCGGAACCGGGACAGCAGTTCTTC. Its translation is CASSLSEPGQQFF.

The chain joins TRBV4-1 to TRBJ1-6; a possible D gene is TRBD1 (5 bases). The CDR3 runs 14 residues. V lost 6 bases, J lost 4 bases, and 10 bases lay in between. CDR1 and CDR2 (germline): MGHRA, YSYEKL. Here the CDR3 reads CASREGAYNSPLHF. In DNA, the CDR3 is TGCGCCAGCAGAGAAGGGGCGTATAATTCACCCCTCCACTTT.

The rearrangement links TRBV6-1 to TRBJ1-5, with no clear D. V lost 6 bases, J lost 3 bases, and 9 bases lay in between. Germline lookup yields CDR1 MNHNS and CDR2 SASEGT. The CDR3 runs to 13 residues. This CDR3 is CASRPQANQPQHF. In DNA, the CDR3 is TGTGCCAGCAGACCCCAAGCCAATCAGCCCCAGCATTTT.